This T cell receptor (beta chain) stems from a study of blood T cell repertoires in COVID-19. Study-level information: From the United States, Italy and Spain came samples of acute and convalescent COVID-19. T cells, B-cell-depleted T cells, or PBMCs provided the cDNA or gDNA that served as material.

Profiling relied on immunoSEQ multiplex PCR, and the TCRdb table lists in-frame clones only, not all of them. The sample comprises over 200,000 clones, approximately 83% of which are singletons, and approximately 4.7% rests with the top ten. CDR3 length: 17 residues. Per the germline V gene, CDR1 is SGHTA and CDR2 is FQGNSA. V lost 1 base and J lost 7; bases outside the gene matches: 12. This sequence joins TRBV7-2 and TRBJ2-1, with TRBD1 matching over 8 bases. Sequencing input: peripheral blood. The receptor was derived from a man aged 50-59 years with active or convalescent COVID-19. The DNA for the CDR3 is TGTGCCAGCAGCTTAGTAGGGGGGCAGGGGGCCAGGAATGAGCAGTTCTTC. It is translated as CASSLVGGQGARNEQFF.